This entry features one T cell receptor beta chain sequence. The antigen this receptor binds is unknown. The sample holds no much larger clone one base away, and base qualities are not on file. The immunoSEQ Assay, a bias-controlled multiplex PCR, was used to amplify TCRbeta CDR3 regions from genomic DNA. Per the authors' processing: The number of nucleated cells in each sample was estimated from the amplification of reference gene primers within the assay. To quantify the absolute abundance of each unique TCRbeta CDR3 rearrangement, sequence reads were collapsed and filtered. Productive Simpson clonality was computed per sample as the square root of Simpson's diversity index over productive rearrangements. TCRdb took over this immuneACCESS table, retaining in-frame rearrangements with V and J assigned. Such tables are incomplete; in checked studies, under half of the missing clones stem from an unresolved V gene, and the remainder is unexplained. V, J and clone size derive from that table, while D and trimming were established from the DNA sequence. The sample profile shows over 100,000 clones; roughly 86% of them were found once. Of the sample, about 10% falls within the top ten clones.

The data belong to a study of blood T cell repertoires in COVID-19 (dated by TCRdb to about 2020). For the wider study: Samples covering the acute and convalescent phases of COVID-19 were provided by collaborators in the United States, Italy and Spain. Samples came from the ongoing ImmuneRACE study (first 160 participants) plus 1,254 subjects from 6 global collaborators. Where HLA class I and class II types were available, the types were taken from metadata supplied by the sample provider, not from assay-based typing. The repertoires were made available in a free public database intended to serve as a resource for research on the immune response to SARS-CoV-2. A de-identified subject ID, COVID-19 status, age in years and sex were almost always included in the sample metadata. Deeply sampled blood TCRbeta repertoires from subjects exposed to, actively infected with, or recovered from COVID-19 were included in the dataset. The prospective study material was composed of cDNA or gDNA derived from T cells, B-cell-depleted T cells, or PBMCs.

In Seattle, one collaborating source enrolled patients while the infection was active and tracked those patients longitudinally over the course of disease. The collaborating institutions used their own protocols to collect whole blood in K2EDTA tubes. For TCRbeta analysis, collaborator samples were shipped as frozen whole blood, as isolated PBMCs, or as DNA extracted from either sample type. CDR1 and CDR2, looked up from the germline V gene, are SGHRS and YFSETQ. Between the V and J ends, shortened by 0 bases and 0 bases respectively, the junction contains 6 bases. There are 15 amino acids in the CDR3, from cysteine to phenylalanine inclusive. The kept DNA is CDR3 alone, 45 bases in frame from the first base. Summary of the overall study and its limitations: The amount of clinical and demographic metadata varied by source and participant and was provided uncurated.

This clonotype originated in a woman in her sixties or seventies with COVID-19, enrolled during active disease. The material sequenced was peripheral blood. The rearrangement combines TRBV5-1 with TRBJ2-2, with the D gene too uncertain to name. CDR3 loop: CASSLGASNTGELFF. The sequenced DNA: TGCGCCAGCAGCTTGGGAGCTTCGAACACCGGGGAGCTGTTTTTT.